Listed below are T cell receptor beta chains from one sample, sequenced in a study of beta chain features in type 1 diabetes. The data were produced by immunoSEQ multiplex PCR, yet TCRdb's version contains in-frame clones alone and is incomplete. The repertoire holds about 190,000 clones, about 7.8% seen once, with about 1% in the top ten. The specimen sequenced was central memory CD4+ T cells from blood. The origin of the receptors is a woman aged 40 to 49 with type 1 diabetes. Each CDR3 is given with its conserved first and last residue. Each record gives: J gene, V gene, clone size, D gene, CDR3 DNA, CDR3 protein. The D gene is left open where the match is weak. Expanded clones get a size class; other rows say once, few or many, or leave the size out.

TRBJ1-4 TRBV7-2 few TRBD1 TGTGCCAGCAGCTTAGAAGGGACAGCCCCTGAAAAACTGTTTTTT CASSLEGTAPEKLFF
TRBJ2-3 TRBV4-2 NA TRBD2 TGTGCCAGCAGCCAAGCTAGCGGGAGGACGGCAGATACGCAGTATTTT CASSQASGRTADTQYF
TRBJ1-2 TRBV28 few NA TGTGCCAGCAGTTTCCCAGGGTCCGGCTACACCTTC CASSFPGSGYTF
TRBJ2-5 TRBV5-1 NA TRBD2 TGCGCCAGCAGCTTGTCAGGACTAGCGCAAGAGACCCAGTACTTC CASSLSGLAQETQYF
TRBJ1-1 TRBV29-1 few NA TGCAGCGTTCACAGGGATGTCGGAACTGAAGCTTTCTTT CSVHRDVGTEAFF
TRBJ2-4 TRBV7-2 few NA TGTGCCAGCAGCCCGGGACTAGCCAAAAACATTCAGTACTTC CASSPGLAKNIQYF
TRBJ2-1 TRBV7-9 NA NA TGTGCCAGCAGCTCGAGCCCCTACAATGAGCAGTTCTTC CASSSSPYNEQFF
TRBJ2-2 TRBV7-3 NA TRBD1 TGTGCCAGCAGCACCCGGACAGGGGCGACCGGGGAGCTGTTTTTT CASSTRTGATGELFF
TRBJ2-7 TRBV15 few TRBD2 TGTGCCACCAGCAGTCAACTAGCGGGAGATGACGAGCAGTACTTC CATSSQLAGDDEQYF
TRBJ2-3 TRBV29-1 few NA TGCAGCGTTGAAACTAGCACAGATACGCAGTATTTT CSVETSTDTQYF
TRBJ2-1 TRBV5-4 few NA TGTGCCAGCAGCTTGAGTCAGGTTAGCTCCTACAATGAGCAGTTCTTC CASSLSQVSSYNEQFF
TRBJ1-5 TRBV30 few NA TGTGCCTGGAGCCGGGAGGTAATAAATCAGCCCCAGCATTTT CAWSREVINQPQHF
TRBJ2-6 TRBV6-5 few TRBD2 TGTGCCAGCAGTTATTGGAGCGGGGCTGGGGCCAACGTCCTGACTTTC CASSYWSGAGANVLTF
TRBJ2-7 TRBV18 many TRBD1 TGTGCCAGCGGACGGGACAGCTCCTACGAGCAGTACTTC CASGRDSSYEQYF
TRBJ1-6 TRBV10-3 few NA TGTGCCATCAGTGAGTCTACAGCTAATTCACCCCTCCACTTT CAISESTANSPLHF
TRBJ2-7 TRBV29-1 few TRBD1 TGCAGCGTGGGGGCCAGGGGGTCTGTGCAGTACTTC CSVGARGSVQYF
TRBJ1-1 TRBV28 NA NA TGTGCCACTCGATTTCAGGGCGCTGAAGCTTTCTTT CATRFQGAEAFF
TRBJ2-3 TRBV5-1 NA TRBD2 TGCGCCAGCAGTTCGGGAGGTCCGAATACGCAGTATTTT CASSSGGPNTQYF
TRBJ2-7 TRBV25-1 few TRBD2 TGTGCCAGCAGTCCACTAGCGCCAGGGACCTACGAGCAGTACTTC CASSPLAPGTYEQYF
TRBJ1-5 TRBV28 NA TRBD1 TGTGCCAGCAGTTTCGGGACAGGGGATCAGCCCCAGCATTTT CASSFGTGDQPQHF
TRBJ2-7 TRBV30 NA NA TGTGCCTGGAGTGTACGAGGAAAGGCGAGCTCCTACGAGCAGTACTTC CAWSVRGKASSYEQYF
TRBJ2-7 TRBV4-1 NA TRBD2 TGCGCCAGCAGCCAAGGACTAGCGGGGGGGACGCTTTCCTACGAGCAGTACTTC CASSQGLAGGTLSYEQYF
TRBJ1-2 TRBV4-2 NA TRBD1 TGTGCCAGCAGCCAAGACAGGGGGGACTATGGCTACACCTTC CASSQDRGDYGYTF
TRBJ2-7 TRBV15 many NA TGTGCCACCAGCAGAGCAAGAACTTCGGCTCCGGGCGAGCAGTACTTC CATSRARTSAPGEQYF
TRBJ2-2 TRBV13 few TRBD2 TGTGCCAGCAGCCCCGGGACTAGCGGGATCGGGGAGCTGTTTTTT CASSPGTSGIGELFF
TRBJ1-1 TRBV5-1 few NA TGCGCCAGCAGCCCCCAGGGAAGCACTGAAGCTTTCTTT CASSPQGSTEAFF
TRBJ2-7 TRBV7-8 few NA TGTGCCAGCAGCCCCACGGCAGGGGGGTACGAGCAGTACTTC CASSPTAGGYEQYF
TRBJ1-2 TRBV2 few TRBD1 TGTGCCAGCAGTCAAACGGGACAGGGGGCGAGGGGCTACACCTTC CASSQTGQGARGYTF
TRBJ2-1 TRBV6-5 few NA TGTGCCAGCAGTGCGGCGGGGTCCTCCTACAATGAGCAGTTCTTC CASSAAGSSYNEQFF
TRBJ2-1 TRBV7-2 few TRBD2 TGTGCCAGCAGCCCCCGGACTAGCGGGGGGGGAGTAAACAATGAGCAGTTCTTC CASSPRTSGGGVNNEQFF
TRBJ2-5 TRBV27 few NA TGTGCCAGCAGTTTCCAGGGCGCCACGTACTTC CASSFQGATYF
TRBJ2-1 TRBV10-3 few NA TGTGCCATCAGCGCTACTAGCTTAACCTACAATGAGCAGTTCTTC CAISATSLTYNEQFF
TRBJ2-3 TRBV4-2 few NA TGTGCCAGCAGCCAAGGCGGGGCGGGAGATACGCAGTATTTT CASSQGGAGDTQYF
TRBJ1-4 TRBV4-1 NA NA TGCGCCAGCAGCCATCCTCAGGGTAGTGGTGAAAAACTGTTTTTT CASSHPQGSGEKLFF
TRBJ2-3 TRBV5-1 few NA TGCGCCAGCAGTTTTAGTCAAGATACGCAGTATTTT CASSFSQDTQYF
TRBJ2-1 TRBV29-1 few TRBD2 TGCAGCGTTCTCAGTACTGCCTCGACTAGCGGGAGATATGAGCAGTTCTTC CSVLSTASTSGRYEQFF
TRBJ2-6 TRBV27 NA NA TGTGCCAGCAGTTTCAGCCTAGCACGTGGGGCCAACGTCCTGACTTTC CASSFSLARGANVLTF
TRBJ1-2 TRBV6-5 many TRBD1 TGTGCCAGCAGTTACTTAGGGACAGGCTATGGCTACACCTTC CASSYLGTGYGYTF
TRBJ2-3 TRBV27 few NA TGTGCCAGCAGTTCGCCCACCGGGTTGGTAGCGCGAGAGGGAGATACGCAGTATTTT CASSSPTGLVAREGDTQYF
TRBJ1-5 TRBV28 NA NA TGTGCCAGCAGTTTGGGGGGGGGCGATCAGCCCCAGCATTTT CASSLGGGDQPQHF
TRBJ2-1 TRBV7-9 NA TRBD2 TGTGCCAGCAGTCCTAGCGGCTCCTACAATGAGCAGTTCTTC CASSPSGSYNEQFF
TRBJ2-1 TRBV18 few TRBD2 TGTGCCAGCTCACCACAGGAGACTAGCGAGGAGCAGTTCTTC CASSPQETSEEQFF
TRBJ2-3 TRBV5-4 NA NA TGTGCCAGCAGTTCCAGGGTGGTGGATACGCAGTATTTT CASSSRVVDTQYF
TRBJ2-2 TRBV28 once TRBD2 TGTGCCAGCAGGATAGCGGGGGGTATGAACACCGGGGAGCTGTTTTTT CASRIAGGMNTGELFF
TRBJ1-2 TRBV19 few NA TGTGCCAGTAGGGGAGGGGCTGTCGGCTACACCTTC CASRGGAVGYTF
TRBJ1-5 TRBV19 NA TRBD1 TGTGCCAGTAACAGGGGACAGGGACTCAATCAGCCCCAGCATTTT CASNRGQGLNQPQHF
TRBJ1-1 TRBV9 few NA TGTGCCAGCAGTGCCTCTTGGGAGAGGACGGGAGCTTTCTTT CASSASWERTGAFF
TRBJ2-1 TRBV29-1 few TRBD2 TGCAGCGTAGACCCTACTAGCGGGAGCTACAATGAGCAGTTCTTC CSVDPTSGSYNEQFF
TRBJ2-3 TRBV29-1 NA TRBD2 TGCAGCGTTGAATCTGCTAGCGGGAGCACAGATACGCAGTATTTT CSVESASGSTDTQYF
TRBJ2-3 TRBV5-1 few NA TGCGCCAGCAATTGGGGCGTCCGGTTCACAGATACGCAGTATTTT CASNWGVRFTDTQYF
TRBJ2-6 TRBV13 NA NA TGTGCCAGCAGCTTAGAGGGCCGCGGACTTATTTACTCTGGGGCCAACGTCCTGACTTTC CASSLEGRGLIYSGANVLTF